This T cell receptor beta chain is from a study of regulatory T cells in long-lasting Graves disease. Arm-PCR of CDR3 regions with iRepertoire HTBI primers generated TCR beta libraries. TCRdb fed the multiplex PCR reads into MiXCR, producing one record per CDR3 protein. Here the sample spans 600,000 to 850,000 distinct CDR3 sequences, about 32% being singletons. Indicated time point: persistent/refractory GD, antithyroid drugs over 5 years with positive TRAb. Making the TCR library involved RNA that had been extracted from PBMCs. V lost 5 bases, J lost 6 bases, and 19 bases lay in between. The length of the CDR3 is 15 residues. Germline V gene data show CDR1 as DFQATT and CDR2 as SNEGSKA (reference sequence).

This chain links TRBV20-1 with TRBJ1-4; D is uncertain. The source is a female donor with Graves disease. Sample: peripheral blood mononuclear cells (PBMCs), taken when the disease was refractory, from a patient treated with antithyroid drugs. CDR3: CSAPDPSKQDEKLFF. CDR3 nucleotides: TGCAGTGCTCCGGACCCCTCGAAACAAGATGAAAAACTGTTTTTT.